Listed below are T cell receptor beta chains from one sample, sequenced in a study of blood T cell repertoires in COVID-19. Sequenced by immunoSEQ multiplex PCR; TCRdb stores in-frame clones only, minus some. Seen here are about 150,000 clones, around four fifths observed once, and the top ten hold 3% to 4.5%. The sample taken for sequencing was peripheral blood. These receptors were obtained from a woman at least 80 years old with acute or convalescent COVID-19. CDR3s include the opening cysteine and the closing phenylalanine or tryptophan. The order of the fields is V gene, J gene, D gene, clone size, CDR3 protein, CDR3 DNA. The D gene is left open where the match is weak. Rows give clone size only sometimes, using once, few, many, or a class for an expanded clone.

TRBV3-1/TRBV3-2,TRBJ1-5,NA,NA,CASSPLRAQPQHF,TGTGCCAGCAGCCCCTTGAGGGCTCAGCCCCAGCATTTT
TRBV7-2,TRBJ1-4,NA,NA,CASRTRGESNEKLFF,TGTGCCAGCAGAACCCGGGGGGAGTCTAATGAAAAACTGTTTTTT
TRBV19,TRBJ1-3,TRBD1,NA,CASSPTQGVVESGNTIYF,TGTGCCAGTAGTCCCACACAGGGGGTAGTCGAATCTGGAAACACCATATATTTT
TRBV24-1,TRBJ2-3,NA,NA,CATSDGRDTQYF,TGTGCCACCAGTGACGGTCGGGATACGCAGTATTTT
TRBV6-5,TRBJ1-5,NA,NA,CASSTIDTLNQPQHF,TGTGCCAGCAGTACGATCGACACCTTAAATCAGCCCCAGCATTTT
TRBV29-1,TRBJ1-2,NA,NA,CSVSRTAGNGYTF,TGCAGCGTCTCACGGACCGCGGGTAATGGCTACACCTTC
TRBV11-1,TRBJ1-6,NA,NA,CASSLSENSPLHF,TGTGCCAGCAGCTTATCCGAGAATTCACCCCTCCACTTT
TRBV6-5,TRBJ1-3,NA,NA,CASTGASGNTIYF,TGTGCCAGCACGGGTGCCTCTGGAAACACCATATATTTT
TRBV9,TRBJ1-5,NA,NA,CASSEGPDGQPQHF,TGTGCCAGCAGCGAGGGGCCAGACGGTCAGCCCCAGCATTTT
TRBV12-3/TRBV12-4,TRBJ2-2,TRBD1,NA,CASSLQGAGELFF,TGTGCCAGCAGTTTGCAGGGGGCCGGGGAGCTGTTTTTT
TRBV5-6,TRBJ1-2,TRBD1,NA,CASSFDRVNYGYTF,TGTGCCAGCAGCTTCGACAGGGTTAACTATGGCTACACCTTC
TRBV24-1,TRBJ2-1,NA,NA,CATSTRYNEQFF,TGTGCCACTAGTACTAGGTACAATGAGCAGTTCTTC
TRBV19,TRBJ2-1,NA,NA,CASSIQGFENEQFF,TGTGCCAGTAGTATACAGGGTTTCGAGAATGAGCAGTTCTTC
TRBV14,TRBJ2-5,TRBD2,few,CASSQRRPGLAMETQYF,TGTGCCAGCAGCCAAAGAAGACCGGGACTAGCGATGGAGACCCAGTACTTC
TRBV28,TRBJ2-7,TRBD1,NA,CASSLDRGYEQYF,TGTGCCAGCAGTTTAGACAGGGGGTACGAGCAGTACTTC
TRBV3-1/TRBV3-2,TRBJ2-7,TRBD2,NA,CASSATSGSSYEQYF,TGTGCCAGCAGCGCAACTAGCGGAAGCTCCTACGAGCAGTACTTC
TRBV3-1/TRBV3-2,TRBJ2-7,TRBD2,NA,CASSPRSTSGRKYEQYF,TGTGCCAGCAGCCCAAGAAGTACTAGCGGGAGGAAATACGAGCAGTACTTC
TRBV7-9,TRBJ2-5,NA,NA,CASSQGQATGVGTQYF,TGTGCCAGCAGCCAGGGGCAGGCCACCGGGGTGGGGACCCAGTACTTC
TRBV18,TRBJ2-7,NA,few,CASSPDTWTYEQYF,TGTGCCAGCTCACCAGACACTTGGACCTACGAGCAGTACTTC
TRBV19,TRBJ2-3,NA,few,CASSKPLGMGPTDTQYF,TGTGCCAGTAGTAAGCCCCTCGGGATGGGTCCCACAGATACGCAGTATTTT
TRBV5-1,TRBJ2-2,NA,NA,CASRSQVANTGELFF,TGCGCCAGCAGGTCTCAGGTCGCGAACACCGGGGAGCTGTTTTTT
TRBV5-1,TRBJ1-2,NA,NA,CASSSGRSPYTF,TGCGCCAGCAGTTCCGGTCGGTCACCCTACACCTTC
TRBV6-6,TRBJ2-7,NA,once,CASTNTGRSYEQYF,TGTGCCAGCACCAACACAGGCCGCTCCTACGAGCAGTACTTC
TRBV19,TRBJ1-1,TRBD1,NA,CASSIGGTGRNTEAFF,TGTGCCAGTAGTATAGGCGGGACAGGGAGGAACACTGAAGCTTTCTTT
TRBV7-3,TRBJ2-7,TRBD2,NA,CASSPGLAGDDEQYF,TGTGCCAGCAGTCCCGGACTAGCGGGAGATGACGAGCAGTACTTC
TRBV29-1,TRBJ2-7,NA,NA,CSVAGNHYEQYF,TGCAGCGTTGCCGGGAACCACTACGAGCAGTACTTC
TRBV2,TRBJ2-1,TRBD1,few,CASRDRGDEQFF,TGTGCCAGCAGGGACAGGGGGGATGAGCAGTTCTTC
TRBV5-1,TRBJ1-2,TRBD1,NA,CASSLTTGDYGYTF,TGCGCCAGCAGCCTCACGACAGGGGACTATGGCTACACCTTC
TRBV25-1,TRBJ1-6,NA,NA,CASRTGTSGDNSPLHF,TGTGCCAGCCGAACTGGGACTTCGGGAGACAATTCACCCCTCCACTTT
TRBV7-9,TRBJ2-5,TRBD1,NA,CASSLAQGVGETQYF,TGTGCCAGCAGCTTAGCACAGGGGGTCGGAGAGACCCAGTACTTC
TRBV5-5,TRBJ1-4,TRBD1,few,CASSSSGTGAEKLFF,TGTGCCAGCAGCTCATCCGGGACAGGGGCCGAAAAACTGTTTTTT
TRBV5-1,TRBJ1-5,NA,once,CASSLDLNQPQHF,TGCGCCAGCTCCCTAGATCTCAATCAGCCCCAGCATTTT
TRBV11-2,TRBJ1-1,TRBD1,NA,CASSEQTGVGAFF,TGTGCCAGCAGCGAACAAACAGGGGTAGGGGCTTTCTTT
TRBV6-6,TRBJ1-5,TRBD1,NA,CASSIYGQGNQPQHF,TGTGCCAGCAGTATCTACGGACAGGGGAATCAGCCCCAGCATTTT
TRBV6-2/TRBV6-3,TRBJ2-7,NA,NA,CASSHSGRAAIYEQYF,TGTGCCAGCAGTCATTCTGGCAGGGCAGCAATTTACGAGCAGTACTTC
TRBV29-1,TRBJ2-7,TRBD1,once,CSVLKTGFYEQYF,TGCAGCGTTCTAAAGACAGGGTTTTACGAGCAGTACTTC
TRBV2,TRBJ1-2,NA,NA,CASRTTKTDGYTF,TGTGCCAGCAGAACGACAAAGACGGATGGCTACACCTTC
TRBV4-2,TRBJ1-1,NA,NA,CASSQIAAGDLNTEAFF,TGTGCCAGCAGCCAAATCGCGGCGGGGGATTTGAACACTGAAGCTTTCTTT
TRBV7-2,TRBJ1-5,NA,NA,CASNWGRANQPQHF,TGTGCCAGCAATTGGGGCAGGGCCAATCAGCCCCAGCATTTT
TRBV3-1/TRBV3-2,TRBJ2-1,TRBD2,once,CASSPGLAPNEQFF,TGTGCCAGCAGCCCGGGACTAGCGCCTAATGAGCAGTTCTTC
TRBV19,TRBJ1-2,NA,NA,CASRAGAGYGYTF,TGTGCCAGTAGAGCAGGGGCCGGCTATGGCTACACCTTC
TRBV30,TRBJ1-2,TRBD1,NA,CAWSQQGNGYTF,TGTGCCTGGAGCCAACAGGGGAATGGCTACACCTTC
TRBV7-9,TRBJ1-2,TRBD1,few,CASSLSGQEAYTF,TGTGCCAGCAGCTTGTCAGGACAGGAGGCCTACACCTTC
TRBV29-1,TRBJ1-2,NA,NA,CSVDVAGMDGYTF,TGCAGCGTTGACGTCGCAGGGATGGATGGCTACACCTTC
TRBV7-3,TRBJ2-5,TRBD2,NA,CASSLFGGSIQETQYF,TGTGCCAGCAGCTTGTTCGGCGGGAGCATTCAAGAGACCCAGTACTTC
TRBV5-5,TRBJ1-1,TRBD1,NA,CASSLGSGTGGTEAFF,TGTGCCAGCAGCCTCGGGTCCGGGACAGGGGGCACTGAAGCTTTCTTT
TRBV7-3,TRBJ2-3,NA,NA,CASSLKRGGGTDTQYF,TGTGCCAGCAGCTTAAAACGAGGCGGGGGCACAGATACGCAGTATTTT
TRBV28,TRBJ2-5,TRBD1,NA,CASSSGTGVRETQYF,TGTGCCAGCAGTAGTGGGACAGGGGTGAGGGAGACCCAGTACTTC
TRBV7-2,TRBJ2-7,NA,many,CASSAGTRTYEQYF,TGTGCCAGCAGCGCCGGGACAAGAACCTACGAGCAGTACTTC
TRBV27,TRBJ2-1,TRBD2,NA,CASSTTTSGAYNEQFF,TGTGCCAGCAGTACAACGACTAGCGGAGCCTACAATGAGCAGTTCTTC
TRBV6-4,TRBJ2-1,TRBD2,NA,CASSDGGTSGEYNEQFF,TGTGCCAGCAGTGACGGGGGGACTAGCGGGGAGTACAATGAGCAGTTCTTC
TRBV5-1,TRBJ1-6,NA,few,CASAMERRVDSPLHF,TGCGCCAGCGCCATGGAACGCAGGGTTGATTCACCCCTCCACTTT